This TCR beta chain was observed in a study of tissue T cells after allogeneic stem cell transplantation. Findings and caveats of the study: Anatomically similar tissues had similar TCR repertoires within each patient.

In regard to this clone: Its specificity is unknown.

V was pared by 4 bases and J by 8 bases, with 11 bases between. The CDR3 extends over 13 amino acids. The germline V gene has CDR1 LGHNA and CDR2 YSLEER. Retrospectively chosen non-transplant comparators had other cancers and at least five gastrointestinal samples, without known gastrointestinal disease. Only in-frame clones appear in the TCRdb table, and some are missing; sequencing was by immunoSEQ multiplex PCR. The sample records nearly 10,000 clones, 60% to 80% being singletons. The sequence came from a male donor aged 60 or over with lung cancer. The chain uses TRBV4-3 and TRBJ1-4, with D unresolved. The source was tissue from the stomach, collected at autopsy. The CDR3 region has the DNA TGCGCCAGCAGCCCAAACCGGGCGGAAAAACTGTTTTTT. Translated: CASSPNRAEKLFF.